The clone carrying this TCR beta chain was detected only once. Its antigen remains unidentified. The sample originates from a study of OX40 agonist ivuxolimab in advanced cancers. As for the study in general: Ivuxolimab, which patients received intravenously every 2 weeks, was dosed at 0.01 to 10 mg/kg. The study, taken as a whole, reports: The 0.1-3.0 mg/kg partial responders had among the lowest clonal expansion. CD8+ T cells were the subset that, on average, had more expanded clones than CD4+.

Assay used: immunoSEQ multiplex PCR; TCRdb lists only in-frame clones, some missing. The repertoire holds tens of thousands of clones, with almost 85% as singletons. The sample here was CD4+ or CD8+ T cells sorted from blood, taken in a trial of the OX40 agonist ivuxolimab. The sequence was obtained from an adult with an advanced solid tumor such as melanoma, head and neck, liver or kidney cancer.

For the CDR3, the DNA is TGCGCCAGCAGTGGTGAGGTACCAGGGGGTAATTCCCAGCCCCAGCATTTT. This sequence encodes CASSGEVPGGNSQPQHF. The chain combines TRBV10-2 with TRBJ1-5; 7 bases are shared with TRBD1. J was trimmed by 7 bases and V by 4 bases; bases with no gene match: 16. Germline-derived CDR1 and CDR2 are WSHSY and SAAADI. This CDR3 has 17 residues.